The 21 T cell receptor beta chains reported below all come from one sample, sequenced in a study of early T cells in non-severe SARS-CoV-2 infection. In TCRdb, the 5' RACE reads were re-called with MiXCR into one record per CDR3 protein. The top ten hold over 8% of the sample, which has 50,000 to 70,000 distinct CDR3 sequences, about 15% seen once. Material: whole blood, obtained at baseline. All receptors come from an adult who was a healthcare worker with PCR-confirmed SARS-CoV-2 infection or an uninfected control (not recorded which).

This clonotype was observed a handful of times. One end of the junction fails to match germline, which may point to a read error. The rearrangement joins TRBV11-2 to TRBJ1-1, with D possibly being TRBD1 (5 bases). Germline loops: CDR1 SGHAT, CDR2 FQNNGV. The CDR3 totals 15 residues. The CDR3 coding sequence is TGTGCCAGCAGCTTAGATGCGGGGGGACGGGGTGAAGTTTTCTTT. Protein sequence: CASSLDAGGRGEVFF. The full variable domain, its missing parts supplied by reference TRBV11-2 and TRBJ1-1, is EAGVAQSPRYKIIEKRQSVAFWCNPISGHATLYWYQQILGQGPKLLIQFQNNGVVDDSQLPKDRFSAERLKGVDSTLKIQPAKLEDSAVYLCASSLDAGGRGEVFFGQGTRLTVV.

This clonotype has more than one count but fewer than ten. The genes are TRBV4-1 and TRBJ2-2; unclear D gene. Per the germline V gene, CDR1 is MGHRA and CDR2 is YSYEKL. V was cut by 1 base and J by 1 base, with 4 bases left in between. The CDR3 covers 14 residues. CDR3 residues: CASSQVENTGELFF. CDR3 DNA: TGCGCCAGCAGCCAAGTAGAGAACACCGGGGAGCTGTTTTTT.

This clonotype was found a few times. V gene TRBV4-2 combines with J gene TRBJ2-7, with D hard to call. Trimming stripped 0 bases from V and 7 bases from J, with 7 bases between. The CDR3 loop spans 12 amino acids. Germline values: CDR1 LGHNA, CDR2 YNFKEQ. The CDR3, as DNA: TGTGCCAGCAGCCAAGAGGGTGGGGAGCAGTACTTC. It is translated as CASSQEGGEQYF.

The chain has TRBV20-1 and TRBJ2-7; 10 nucleotides agree with TRBD2. CDR1 and CDR2 from the germline V gene are DFQATT and SNEGSKA (reference sequence). The CDR3 is 13 amino acids. V dropped 4 bases and J dropped 5; count of bases not matched to a gene: 5. The CDR3 protein is CSATRLAGHEQYF. The CDR3 DNA is TGCAGTGCTACCCGACTAGCGGGCCACGAGCAGTACTTC.

This clonotype came up many times. The chain carries TRBV28 and TRBJ1-6; D may be TRBD1 (5 bases). Germline V gene data show CDR1 as MDHEN and CDR2 as SYDVKM. The CDR3 has 14 amino acids. V lost 6 bases and J lost 7, with 13 bases in between. CDR3: CASRSTVANSPLHF. The DNA for the CDR3 is TGTGCCAGCAGATCGACAGTGGCGAATTCACCCCTCCACTTT.

This clonotype was detected only a few times. The genes are TRBV29-1 and TRBJ1-2, with D possibly matching TRBD1 (5 bases). CDR1 and CDR2 (germline): SQVTM, ANQGSEA. V was trimmed by 3 bases and J by 13 bases, leaving 18 bases between them. This CDR3 has 12 residues. The CDR3 region has the DNA TGCAGCGTTGAGAACCCCGGGACCCCAGGCACCTTC. This codes for CSVENPGTPGTF.

In its sample, this clonotype was seen many times. CDR3 sequence: CASRVQASGNTIYF. The CDR3 nucleotides are TGTGCCAGCAGAGTCCAGGCATCAGGAAACACCATATATTTT. The chain carries TRBV12-3 or TRBV12-4 and TRBJ1-3; unclear D gene. CDR3 length: 14 amino acids. Trimming removed 6 bases from V and 4 bases from J, with 13 bases in between.

This clonotype was seen a handful of times. V usage is TRBV7-2 and J usage is TRBJ2-1, with a possible D match to TRBD1 (6 bases). Germline assignment: CDR1 SGHTA and CDR2 FQGNSA. The germline V and J ends were trimmed by 5 bases and 3 bases, with 11 bases remaining between them. This CDR3 region has 14 residues. In DNA, the CDR3 is TGTGCCAGCAGCCCCGGGACAAGCTACAATGAGCAGTTCTTC. It encodes CASSPGTSYNEQFF. Looking up the rest from reference TRBV7-2 and TRBJ2-1 gives the full variable domain: GAGVSQSPSNKVTEKGKDVELRCDPISGHTALYWYRQSLGQGLEFLIYFQGNSAPDKSGLPSDRFSAERTGGSVSTLTIQRTQQEDSAVYLCASSPGTSYNEQFFGPGTRLTVL.

The V call is TRBV15, the J call TRBJ2-1; D ambiguous. Germline CDR1 LNHNV, CDR2 YYDKDF (reference sequence). CDR3 length: 13 amino acids. V lost 3 bases to trimming and J lost 5 bases, with 8 bases between them. As DNA, the CDR3 is TGTGCCACCAGCAGGGATTCCCACAATGAGCAGTTCTTC. Protein sequence: CATSRDSHNEQFF. Filled out from reference TRBV15 and TRBJ2-1, the complete variable domain reads DAMVIQNPRYQVTQFGKPVTLSCSQTLNHNVMYWYQQKSSQAPKLLFHYYDKDFNNEADTPDNFQSRRPNTSFCFLDIRSPGLGDTAMYLCATSRDSHNEQFFGPGTRLTVL.

The chain links TRBV6-1 to TRBJ1-2, with 7 bases matching TRBD1. Germline CDR1 MNHNS, CDR2 SASEGT. CDR3 size: 14 residues. The ends lost 3 bases at V and 4 bases at J; junction bases unmatched: 5. CDR3 amino acids: CASSDYGTAYGYTF. The CDR3 coding sequence is TGTGCCAGCAGTGATTACGGGACAGCCTATGGCTACACCTTC.

The chain recombines TRBV5-5 with TRBJ1-5; D might be TRBD1 (6 bases). Germline-derived CDR1 and CDR2 are SGHKS and YYEKEE (reference sequence). V was shortened by 4 bases and J by 4 bases, with 15 bases between the two germline ends. The CDR3 loop spans 15 amino acids. CDR3 coding DNA: TGTGCCAGCAGCGAAGACAGGTTGGGGAATCAGCCCCAGCATTTT. Translating it yields CASSEDRLGNQPQHF.

V and J are TRBV4-2 and TRBJ2-2, with TRBD2 identical over 8 bases. The J segment lost 1 base and the V segment lost 1 base, leaving 5 bases of the junction unmatched. The germline gives CDR1 LGHNA, CDR2 YNFKEQ. The CDR3 length is 17 residues. The CDR3 bases are TGTGCCAGCAGCCAAGGCCTAGCGGGCGAGAACACCGGGGAGCTGTTTTTT. Amino acid sequence: CASSQGLAGENTGELFF.

This clonotype was recorded at least ten times. The J gene is TRBJ1-2, the V gene TRBV15, with 12 bases identical to TRBD1. CDR1 is LNHNV, CDR2 YYDKDF, per germline (reference sequence). The CDR3 has 16 residues. The J segment lost 5 bases and the V segment lost 5 bases, leaving 9 bases of the junction unmatched. CDR3 sequence: CATSGGTGGRRYGYTF. As DNA, the CDR3 is TGTGCCACCAGCGGAGGGACAGGGGGCCGAAGATATGGCTACACCTTC.

This chain connects TRBV11-2 to TRBJ1-1, with 10 bases aligning to TRBD1. Looked up from germline, CDR1 is SGHAT and CDR2 is FQNNGV. The J segment lost 6 bases and the V segment lost 5 bases, leaving 9 bases of the junction unmatched. The CDR3 covers 15 residues. CDR3 amino acids: CASSLRQGAGAEAFF. CDR3 DNA: TGTGCCAGCAGCCTACGACAGGGGGCAGGTGCTGAAGCTTTCTTT.

There are a few counts of this clonotype. This chain uses TRBV10-3 with TRBJ2-1, with 12 bases lining up with TRBD1. The J segment lost 5 bases and the V segment lost 6 bases, leaving 11 bases of the junction unmatched. Germline-derived CDR1 and CDR2 are ENHRY and SYGVKD. The CDR3 loop spans 17 amino acids. The CDR3 coding sequence is TGTGCCATCAGCCAGACCGGGACAGGGGGCAAAAACAATGAGCAGTTCTTC. Translation: CAISQTGTGGKNNEQFF.

A word on this clonotype: Given a much more abundant clone one base away, this may be a read error. The chain joins TRBV5-1 to TRBJ2-5; 9 nucleotides match TRBD2. The CDR3 covers 14 residues. Trimming cost V 1 base and J 4 bases; bases outside gene matches: 2. CDR1 is SGHRS and CDR2 is YFSETQ in the germline V gene. CDR3 sequence reads: CASSLLAGPETQYF. The CDR3 DNA sequence: TGCGCCAGCAGCTTGCTAGCGGGACCAGAGACCCAGTACTTC.

This clonotype was seen a few times. This sequence joins TRBV15 and TRBJ2-7; 7 nucleotides align to TRBD2. Germline trimming cut 3 bases from V and 5 bases from J; bases unmatched to any gene: 16. This CDR3 has 17 residues. Germline V gives CDR1 LNHNV, CDR2 YYDKDF (reference sequence). CDR3 region: CATSRNYDPTSGDEQYF. CDR3 nucleotides: TGTGCCACCAGCAGGAACTACGATCCGACGAGCGGGGACGAGCAGTACTTC.

This chain uses TRBV12-5 with TRBJ2-1; no firm D call. This CDR3 is 15 amino acids long. The V gene lost 4 bases and the J gene lost 0 bases, with 10 bases spanning the gap. Looked up from germline, CDR1 is LGHNT and CDR2 is FRNRAP. The CDR3 DNA reads as TGTGCTAGTGGTTCCACCCAGAGCTCCTACAATGAGCAGTTCTTC. It yields the protein CASGSTQSSYNEQFF.

This clonotype was found a few times. This chain uses TRBV7-9 with TRBJ2-7, with 11 bases that match TRBD2. Per the germline V gene, CDR1 is SEHNR and CDR2 is FQNEAQ (reference sequence). The junction had 11 bases not matched to a gene; V was cut back by 5 bases and J by 5 bases. There are 16 residues in the CDR3. This chain's CDR3 is CASSTYRLAGSHEQYF. As DNA, the CDR3 is TGTGCCAGCAGCACATACCGACTAGCGGGATCCCACGAGCAGTACTTC.

J is TRBJ2-7 and V is TRBV18; 7 bases agree with TRBD1. The ends lost 8 bases at V and 4 bases at J; junction bases unmatched: 8. Germline V CDR1 and CDR2: KGHSH, LQKENI. CDR3 length equals 13 residues. The CDR3 DNA sequence: TGTGCCAGCCGCGAGACAGGGCTATACGAGCAGTACTTC. Encoded protein: CASRETGLYEQYF.

Only a few counts were recorded for this clonotype. This sequence joins TRBV18 and TRBJ1-2; D remains ambiguous. With 4 bases removed from V and 6 bases from J, the gap between germline ends came to 3 bases. Germline CDR1 KGHSH, CDR2 LQKENI. The CDR3 extends over 10 amino acids. CDR3 region: CASSRNGYTF. CDR3 bases: TGTGCCAGCTCACGGAATGGCTACACCTTC.